This is a list of T cell receptor beta chains from one sample in a study of T-cell memory formation after mild COVID-19. TCRdb ran MiXCR on the 5' RACE reads and lists one entry per CDR3 protein. The sample has about 540,000 distinct CDR3 sequences, about 20% seen once. Sequenced sample: PBMCs or a T cell subset sorted from them (not recorded which). Receptor source: an adult woman who had mild COVID-19 (a few samples of this study predate the infection). Cell type and time point are not known. Each CDR3 is given with its conserved first and last residue. The D gene is left open where the match is weak. Clone size is given for some rows only: seen once, a few or many times, or a class if the clone is expanded.

v_call	clone_size	d_call	j_call	cdr3_nt	cdr3_aa
TRBV5-5	few	TRBD1	TRBJ1-2	TGTGCCAGCAGCTTTTATACAGGGGCTGGCTATGGCTACACCTTC	CASSFYTGAGYGYTF
TRBV14	few	NA	TRBJ2-7	TGTGCCAGCAGTCCTAACCCGGGCTACGAGCAGTACTTC	CASSPNPGYEQYF
TRBV19	NA	NA	TRBJ1-5	TGTGCCAGTAGTATAGCGTGGCGGGGGGCGCTTGGCCAGCCCCAGCATTTT	CASSIAWRGALGQPQHF
TRBV15	few	TRBD1	TRBJ2-7	TGTGCCACCAGAACCGGGACAGGTTCCTACGAGCAGTACTTC	CATRTGTGSYEQYF
TRBV3-1	NA	NA	TRBJ2-2	TGTGCCAGCAGCCAAGTGCCAGGCACCGGGGAGCTGTTTTTT	CASSQVPGTGELFF
TRBV11-2	few	NA	TRBJ2-5	TGTGCCAGCAGCTTAATGAGCGAGACCCAGTACTTC	CASSLMSETQYF
TRBV6-2/TRBV6-3	NA	NA	TRBJ1-1	TGTGCCAGCAGTCGGCGGGTGATCACTGAAGCTTTCTTT	CASSRRVITEAFF
TRBV27	NA	NA	TRBJ1-1	TGTGCCAGCAGTTTATCCTGGCAGGGGCCCGAAGCTTTCTTT	CASSLSWQGPEAFF
TRBV5-5	NA	NA	TRBJ2-7	TGTGCCAGCAGCAAACCCTTTTTTGAGGGCCAACCATTCTTC	CASSKPFFEGQPFF
TRBV4-2	NA	TRBD2	TRBJ2-7	TGTGCCAGCAGCCTGACCACTAGCGGGCTCTCCTACGAGCAGTACTTC	CASSLTTSGLSYEQYF
TRBV18	few	NA	TRBJ2-1	TGTGCCAGCTCAGGGGGCTCCACTCGGGGCCCGACGATTTCCTACAATGAGCAGTTCTTC	CASSGGSTRGPTISYNEQFF
TRBV7-9	NA	NA	TRBJ1-1	TGTGCCAGCAGCTTAGCCCGCTTAACTGAAGCTTTCTTT	CASSLARLTEAFF
TRBV7-9	NA	NA	TRBJ2-3	TGTGCCAGCAGCCTGACTTTGGGACCCGACACAGATACGCAGTATTTT	CASSLTLGPDTDTQYF
TRBV3-1	NA	NA	TRBJ2-6	TGTGCCAGCAGTTTCGGGGGACGCAGCTCTGGGGCCAACGTCCTGACTTTC	CASSFGGRSSGANVLTF
TRBV15	NA	NA	TRBJ1-2	TGTGCCACCAGCGGCGAATATGGCTACACCTTC	CATSGEYGYTF
TRBV4-2	few	NA	TRBJ2-2	TGTGCCAGCAGCCAAATGGGTTGGGGCCGGGGCACCGGGGAGCTGTTTTTT	CASSQMGWGRGTGELFF
TRBV5-4	few	NA	TRBJ2-1	TGTGCCAGCAGCCCCCCGACGGGCAGCTCCTACAATGAGCAGTTCTTC	CASSPPTGSSYNEQFF
TRBV4-2	many	NA	TRBJ1-2	TGTGCCAGCAGCCAAGCCTATGGCTACACCTTC	CASSQAYGYTF
TRBV12-3/TRBV12-4	NA	NA	TRBJ2-5	TGTGCCAGCAGTTTAATTCTCGCGGGAATGCGAGAGACCCAGTACTTC	CASSLILAGMRETQYF
TRBV3-1	once	NA	TRBJ1-6	TGTGCCAGCAGCCAAGATTCGGGGAATTCACCCCTCCACTTT	CASSQDSGNSPLHF
TRBV7-3	many	TRBD2	TRBJ2-1	TGTGCCAGCAGCTTGGGATCAGCGGGGTTCAACAATGAGCAGTTCTTC	CASSLGSAGFNNEQFF
TRBV7-2	few	NA	TRBJ1-6	TGTGCCAGCAGCTTAGCCCCTCTAGAAGATTCACCCCTCCACTTT	CASSLAPLEDSPLHF
TRBV15	few	TRBD1	TRBJ2-1	TGTGCCACCACCGTCAGGGACAGGGTCTCCTACAATGAGCAGTTCTTC	CATTVRDRVSYNEQFF
TRBV4-1	few	TRBD2	TRBJ2-1	TGCGCCAGCAGCCAAGTGGGCGGGGGGGCACCTGGTGAGCAGTTCTTC	CASSQVGGGAPGEQFF
TRBV12-3/TRBV12-4	NA	TRBD1	TRBJ2-3	TGTGCCAGCAGACCCCGGGACAGGGGGCACACAGATACGCAGTATTTT	CASRPRDRGHTDTQYF
TRBV2	NA	NA	TRBJ2-5	TGTGCCAGCAGTGAAGGCGGGGTGGCGGCGGAGACCCAGTACTTC	CASSEGGVAAETQYF
TRBV5-1	NA	NA	TRBJ2-3	TGCGCCAGCAGCTCCATAGACTACGCCCGCACGGATACGCAGTATTTT	CASSSIDYARTDTQYF
TRBV5-4	few	TRBD1	TRBJ2-5	TGTGCCAGCAGCCGAAGACAGGGGCTGGGGGAGACCCAGTACTTC	CASSRRQGLGETQYF
TRBV7-9	few	TRBD2	TRBJ2-1	TGTGCCAGCAGCCCCGACGCGGGAGGCCACAATGAGCAGTTCTTC	CASSPDAGGHNEQFF
TRBV5-1	NA	NA	TRBJ2-1	TGCGCCAGCAGCGGACATTTGGAGGGTAACAATGAGCAGTTCTTC	CASSGHLEGNNEQFF
TRBV20-1	few	NA	TRBJ2-7	TGCAGTGCTAACCCAGACCCCTACGAGCAGTACTTC	CSANPDPYEQYF
TRBV5-1	NA	TRBD1	TRBJ1-1	TGCGCCAGCAGCTTGACAGGGGGATCGGACACTGAAGCTTTCTTT	CASSLTGGSDTEAFF
TRBV5-4	NA	TRBD2	TRBJ2-1	TGTGCCAGCAGCTTGATCCTAGCGGGAGAGTACAATGAGCAGTTCTTC	CASSLILAGEYNEQFF